A selection of T cell receptor beta chains follows, all from one sample in a study of blood T cell repertoires in COVID-19. Using immunoSEQ multiplex PCR, the repertoire was profiled, and TCRdb retains in-frame clones only, with some absent. The profile shows under 200,000 clones, around 83% of them singletons. The sequenced sample was peripheral blood. These receptors all come from a human donor in a cohort sampled during active COVID-19. The conserved cysteine and the conserved F or W are not part of the CDR3 here. Fields, in order: D gene, V gene, J gene, CDR3 protein. The D gene is left open where the match is weak.

TRBD2	TRBV29-1	TRBJ2-2	SGGTTGGELF
TRBD2	TRBV18	TRBJ2-7	ASSPGLVGEQY
TRBD1	TRBV9	TRBJ2-7	ASSARDRSYEQY
TRBD2	TRBV7-2	TRBJ2-5	ASSLVSGGRETQY
TRBD1	TRBV5-1	TRBJ2-2	ASSLGQGYTGELF
-	TRBV5-4	TRBJ1-1	ASSIRLTNPNTEAF
-	TRBV7-9	TRBJ2-1	ASSLGLNEQF
TRBD1	TRBV7-6	TRBJ2-7	ASSSTGGEYEQY
-	TRBV4-3	TRBJ1-2	ASSQDLGGELETAGPNYGYT
-	TRBV29-1	TRBJ1-2	SVEPEANYGYT
-	TRBV3-1/TRBV3-2	TRBJ1-1	ASSQGGEYTEAF
-	TRBV4-1	TRBJ1-4	ASSPREVRNEKLF
TRBD1	TRBV2	TRBJ2-7	ASRSGTGTYEQY
TRBD1	TRBV3-1/TRBV3-2	TRBJ2-7	ASSQVTGVQY
TRBD1	TRBV23-1	TRBJ1-6	ASRPTGTVNSPLH
-	TRBV20-1	TRBJ1-2	SAPTDGYT
TRBD1	TRBV3-1/TRBV3-2	TRBJ2-7	ASSLGTGAYEQY
TRBD1	TRBV27	TRBJ2-3	ASSYQGAGTDTQY
TRBD2	TRBV6-6	TRBJ2-3	ASSYWLAGGQDTQY
TRBD1	TRBV12-5	TRBJ1-1	ASGLGTGSSAF
-	TRBV24-1	TRBJ1-4	ATSGGGGEKLF
TRBD1	TRBV18	TRBJ1-2	ASSPDREVGYT
-	TRBV5-1	TRBJ1-2	ASSSAGANYGYT
-	TRBV7-2	TRBJ2-4	ASSLALGATAKNIQY
TRBD1	TRBV7-3	TRBJ2-1	ASSFPPGQGI
-	TRBV19	TRBJ2-7	ASSIVAGIYEQY
-	TRBV10-3	TRBJ1-1	ATRDIQNTEAF
TRBD1	TRBV3-1/TRBV3-2	TRBJ1-2	ASSQARDRVGYT
-	TRBV28	TRBJ1-2	ASSTSSLTGGYT
-	TRBV27	TRBJ2-6	ASRAVSGANVLT
-	TRBV24-1	TRBJ2-2	ATSDLGASTGSNTGELF
TRBD2	TRBV7-2	TRBJ2-1	ASSGSSGGGYNEQF
TRBD2	TRBV11-2	TRBJ2-7	ASRGTSGSYEQY
TRBD2	TRBV7-2	TRBJ2-3	ASSLKGSGGRSTDTQY
-	TRBV19	TRBJ2-2	ASSENRVGELF
TRBD1	TRBV25-1	TRBJ1-2	AIPDRAGGYT
-	TRBV10-3	TRBJ1-5	AIRRDIQGNQPQH
-	TRBV11-1	TRBJ2-3	ASSLRGLTDTQY
-	TRBV6-2/TRBV6-3	TRBJ2-5	ASSQGQLQETQY
TRBD1	TRBV7-2	TRBJ1-5	ASSWDRANQPQH
-	TRBV7-9	TRBJ2-7	ASSLTFEQY
-	TRBV5-4	TRBJ1-1	ASSPQGFPEAF
TRBD1	TRBV2	TRBJ2-7	ASDQGAGEQY
TRBD1	TRBV5-1	TRBJ1-2	ASSSGTGTYYGYT
TRBD1	TRBV9	TRBJ2-7	ASSPKTGVGAYEQY
TRBD2	TRBV9	TRBJ2-7	ASSVGTSVTYEQY
-	TRBV27	TRBJ2-2	ASSTTGANTGELF
TRBD2	TRBV6-5	TRBJ2-7	ASSKLAGSYEQY
-	TRBV7-3	TRBJ1-1	ASSSDPGYTEAF
TRBD1	TRBV27	TRBJ2-7	ASSPRQGSSYEQY
TRBD2	TRBV9	TRBJ2-5	ASSVTLAGGQETQY
TRBD2	TRBV18	TRBJ2-3	ASSPRVAGAYTDTQY
-	TRBV4-1	TRBJ1-1	ASSLSTYRENTEAF
TRBD2	TRBV11-2	TRBJ2-3	ASRPSSGAGGDTQY
TRBD2	TRBV3-1/TRBV3-2	TRBJ2-7	ASSQKTAGGPVAYEQY
-	TRBV6-6	TRBJ2-7	ASSSGQPYEQY
-	TRBV19	TRBJ1-2	ASRRGEDYGYT
-	TRBV7-3	TRBJ1-6	ASSSQGSNSPLH
TRBD2	TRBV12-3/TRBV12-4	TRBJ2-7	ASGGGSSYEQY